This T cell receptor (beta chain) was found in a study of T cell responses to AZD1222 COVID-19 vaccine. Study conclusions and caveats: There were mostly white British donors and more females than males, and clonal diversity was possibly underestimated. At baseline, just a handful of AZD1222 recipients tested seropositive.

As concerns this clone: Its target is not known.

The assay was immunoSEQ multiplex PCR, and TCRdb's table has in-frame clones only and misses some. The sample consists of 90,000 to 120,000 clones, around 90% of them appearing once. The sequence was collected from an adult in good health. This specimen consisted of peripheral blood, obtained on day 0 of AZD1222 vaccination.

CDR3 nucleotide sequence: TGTGCCAGCAAACCGACAGGGAACGAGCAGTACTTC. It translates to CASKPTGNEQYF. The genes are TRBV2 and TRBJ2-7; 7 nucleotides agree with TRBD1. Germline CDR1 reads SNHLY; CDR2 reads FYNNEI. This CDR3 spans 12 amino acids. J was trimmed by 5 bases and V by 7 bases; bases with no gene match: 5.